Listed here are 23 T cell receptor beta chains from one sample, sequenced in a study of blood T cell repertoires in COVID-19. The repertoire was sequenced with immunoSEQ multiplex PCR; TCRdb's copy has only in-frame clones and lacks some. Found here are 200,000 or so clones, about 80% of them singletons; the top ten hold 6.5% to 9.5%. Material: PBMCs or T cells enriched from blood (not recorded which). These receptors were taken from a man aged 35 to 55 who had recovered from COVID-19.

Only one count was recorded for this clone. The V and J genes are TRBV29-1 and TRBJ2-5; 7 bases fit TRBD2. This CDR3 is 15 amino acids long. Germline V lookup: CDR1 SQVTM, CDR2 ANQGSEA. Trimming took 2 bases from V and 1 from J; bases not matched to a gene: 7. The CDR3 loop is CSVESGWGGQETQYF. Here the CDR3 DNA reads TGCAGCGTTGAATCCGGGTGGGGGGGCCAAGAGACCCAGTACTTC.

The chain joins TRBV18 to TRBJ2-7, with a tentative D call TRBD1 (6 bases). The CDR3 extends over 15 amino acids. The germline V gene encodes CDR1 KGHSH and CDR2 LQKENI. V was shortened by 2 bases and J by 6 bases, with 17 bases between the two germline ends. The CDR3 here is CASSPLDSMVSEQYF. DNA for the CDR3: TGTGCCAGCTCACCATTGGACAGTATGGTGTCCGAGCAGTACTTC.

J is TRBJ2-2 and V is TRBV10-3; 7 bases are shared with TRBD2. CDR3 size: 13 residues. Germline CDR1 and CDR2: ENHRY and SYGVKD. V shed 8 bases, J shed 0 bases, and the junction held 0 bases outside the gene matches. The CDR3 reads CAIRGANTGELFF. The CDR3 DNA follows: TGTGCCATCCGGGGGGCGAACACCGGGGAGCTGTTTTTT.

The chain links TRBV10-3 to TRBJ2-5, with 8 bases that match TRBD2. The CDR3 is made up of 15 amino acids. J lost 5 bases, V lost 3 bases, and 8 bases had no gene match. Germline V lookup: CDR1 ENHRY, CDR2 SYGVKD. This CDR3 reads CAISDYGGAGETQYF. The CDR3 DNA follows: TGTGCCATCAGTGATTACGGGGGGGCCGGGGAGACCCAGTACTTC.

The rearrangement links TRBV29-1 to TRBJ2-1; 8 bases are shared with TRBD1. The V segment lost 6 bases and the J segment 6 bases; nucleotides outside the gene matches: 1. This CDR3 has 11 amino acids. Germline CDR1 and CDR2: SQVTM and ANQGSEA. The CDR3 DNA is TGCAGCGTGGACAGGGCCAATGAGCAGTTCTTC. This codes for CSVDRANEQFF.

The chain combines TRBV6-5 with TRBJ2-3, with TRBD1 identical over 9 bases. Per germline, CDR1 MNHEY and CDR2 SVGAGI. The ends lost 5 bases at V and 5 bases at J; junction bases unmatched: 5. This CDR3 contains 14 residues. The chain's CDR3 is CASSSGQGRDTQYF. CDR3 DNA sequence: TGTGCCAGCAGTAGTGGACAGGGGAGAGATACGCAGTATTTT.

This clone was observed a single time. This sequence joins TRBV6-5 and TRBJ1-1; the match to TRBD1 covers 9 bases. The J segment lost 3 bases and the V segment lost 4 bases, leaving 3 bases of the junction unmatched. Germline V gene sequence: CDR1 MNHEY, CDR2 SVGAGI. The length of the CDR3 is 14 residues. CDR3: CASSFWTGDTEAFF. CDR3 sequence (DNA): TGTGCCAGCAGTTTCTGGACAGGGGACACTGAAGCTTTCTTT.

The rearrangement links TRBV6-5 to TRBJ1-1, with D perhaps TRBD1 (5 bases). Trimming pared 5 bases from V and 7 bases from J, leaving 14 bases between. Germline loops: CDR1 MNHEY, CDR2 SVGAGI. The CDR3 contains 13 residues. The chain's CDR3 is CASSLGGRNEAFF. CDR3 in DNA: TGTGCCAGCAGTCTGGGGGGGAGGAATGAAGCTTTCTTT.

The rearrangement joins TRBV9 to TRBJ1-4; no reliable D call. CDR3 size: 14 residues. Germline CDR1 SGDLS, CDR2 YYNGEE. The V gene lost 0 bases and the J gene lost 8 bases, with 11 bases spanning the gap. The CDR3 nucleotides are TGTGCCAGCAGCGTAGGGCGACTCGGAGAAAAACTGTTTTTT. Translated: CASSVGRLGEKLFF.

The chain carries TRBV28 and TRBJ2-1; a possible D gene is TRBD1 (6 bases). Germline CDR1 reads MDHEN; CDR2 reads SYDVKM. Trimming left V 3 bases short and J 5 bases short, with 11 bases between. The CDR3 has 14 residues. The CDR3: CASSFDRTDNEQFF. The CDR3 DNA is TGTGCCAGCAGTTTTGATCGGACAGACAATGAGCAGTTCTTC.

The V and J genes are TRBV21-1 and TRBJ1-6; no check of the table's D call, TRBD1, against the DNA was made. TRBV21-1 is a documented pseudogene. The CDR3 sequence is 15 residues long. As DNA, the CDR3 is TGTGCCAGCAGCAAAGATGCCAGGGCGCTCAGCCCCCTCCACTTT. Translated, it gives CASSKDARALSPLHF.

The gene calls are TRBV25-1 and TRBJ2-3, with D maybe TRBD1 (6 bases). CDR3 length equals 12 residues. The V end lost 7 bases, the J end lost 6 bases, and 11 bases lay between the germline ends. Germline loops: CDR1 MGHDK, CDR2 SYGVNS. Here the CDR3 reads CASIERGDTQYF. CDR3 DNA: TGTGCCAGCATCGAGAGGGGGGATACGCAGTATTTT.

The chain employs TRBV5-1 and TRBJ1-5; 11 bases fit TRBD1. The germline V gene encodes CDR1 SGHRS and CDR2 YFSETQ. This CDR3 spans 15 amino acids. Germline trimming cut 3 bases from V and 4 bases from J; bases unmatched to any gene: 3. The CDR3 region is CASSSGQGDNQPQHF. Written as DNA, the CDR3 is TGCGCCAGCAGCTCGGGACAGGGGGATAATCAGCCCCAGCATTTT.

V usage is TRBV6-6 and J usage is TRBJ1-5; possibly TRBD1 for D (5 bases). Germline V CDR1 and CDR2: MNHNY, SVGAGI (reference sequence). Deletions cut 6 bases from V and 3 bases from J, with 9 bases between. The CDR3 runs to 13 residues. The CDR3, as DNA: TGTGCCAGCAGACAGGAGTCCAATCAGCCCCAGCATTTT. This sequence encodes CASRQESNQPQHF.

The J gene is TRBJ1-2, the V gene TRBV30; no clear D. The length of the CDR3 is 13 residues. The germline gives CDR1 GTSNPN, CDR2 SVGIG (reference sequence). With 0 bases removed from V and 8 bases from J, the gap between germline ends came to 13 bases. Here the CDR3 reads CAWSVRDLGGYTF. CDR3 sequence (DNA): TGTGCCTGGAGTGTACGGGATCTAGGGGGCTACACCTTC.

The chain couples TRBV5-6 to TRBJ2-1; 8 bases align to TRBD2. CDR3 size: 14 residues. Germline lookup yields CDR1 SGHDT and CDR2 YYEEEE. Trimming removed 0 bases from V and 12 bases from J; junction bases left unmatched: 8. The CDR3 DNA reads TGTGCCAGCAGCTTGGGTCAGCGGGGGATGGTGCAGTTCTTC. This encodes CASSLGQRGMVQFF.

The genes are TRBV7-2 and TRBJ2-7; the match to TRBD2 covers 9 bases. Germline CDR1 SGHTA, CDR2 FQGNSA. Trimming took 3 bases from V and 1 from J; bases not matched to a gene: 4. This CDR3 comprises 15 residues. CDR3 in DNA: TGTGCCAGCAGCTTTTCGCGGGGGGGTTCCTACGAGCAGTACTTC. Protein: CASSFSRGGSYEQYF.

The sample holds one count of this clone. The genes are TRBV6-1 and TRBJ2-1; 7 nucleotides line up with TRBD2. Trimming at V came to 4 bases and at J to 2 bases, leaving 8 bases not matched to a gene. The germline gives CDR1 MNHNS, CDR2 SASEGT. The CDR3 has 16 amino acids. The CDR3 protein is CASSVLAGVPYNEQFF. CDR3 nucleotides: TGTGCCAGCAGTGTCTTGGCGGGGGTTCCCTACAATGAGCAGTTCTTC.

The CDR3 DNA is TGTGCCAGCAGCGGAAAGACAGGGACTGGAAACACCATATATTTT. Residues: CASSGKTGTGNTIYF. This chain uses TRBV9 with TRBJ1-3; TRBD1 aligns across 7 bases. This CDR3 region has 15 residues. V trimming: 3 bases; J trimming: 2 bases; junction bases outside the gene matches: 5. Germline V gene data show CDR1 as SGDLS and CDR2 as YYNGEE.

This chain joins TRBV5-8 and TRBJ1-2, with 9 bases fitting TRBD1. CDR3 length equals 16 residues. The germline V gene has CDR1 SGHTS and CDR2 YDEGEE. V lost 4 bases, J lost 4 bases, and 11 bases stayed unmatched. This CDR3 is CASSRKGQGSGYGYTF. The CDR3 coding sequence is TGTGCCAGCAGCAGAAAGGGACAGGGTAGTGGCTATGGCTACACCTTC.

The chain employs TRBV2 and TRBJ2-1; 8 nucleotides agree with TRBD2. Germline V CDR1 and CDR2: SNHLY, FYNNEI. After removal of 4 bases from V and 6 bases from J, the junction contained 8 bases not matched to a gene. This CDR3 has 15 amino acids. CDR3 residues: CASSVSGGAANEQFF. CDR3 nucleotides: TGTGCCAGCAGTGTTTCCGGGGGGGCCGCCAATGAGCAGTTCTTC.

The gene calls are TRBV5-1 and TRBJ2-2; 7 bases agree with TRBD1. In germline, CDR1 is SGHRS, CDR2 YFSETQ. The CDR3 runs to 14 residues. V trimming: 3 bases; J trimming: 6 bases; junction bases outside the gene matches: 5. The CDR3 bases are TGCGCCAGCAGCTCCCCGGACAGGTCCGGGGAGCTGTTTTTT. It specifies CASSSPDRSGELFF. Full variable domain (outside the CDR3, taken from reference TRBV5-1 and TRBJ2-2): KAGVTQTPRYLIKTRGQQVTLSCSPISGHRSVSWYQQTPGQGLQFLFEYFSETQRNKGNFPGRFSGRQFSNSRSEMNVSTLELGDSALYLCASSSPDRSGELFFGEGSRLTVL.

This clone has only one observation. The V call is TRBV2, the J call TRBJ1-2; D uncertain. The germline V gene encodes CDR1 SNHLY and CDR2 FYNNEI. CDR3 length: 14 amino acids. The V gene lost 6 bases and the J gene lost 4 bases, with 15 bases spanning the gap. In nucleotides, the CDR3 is TGTGCCAGCAGCGGGGAGGTAGGCCCCTATGGCTACACCTTC. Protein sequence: CASSGEVGPYGYTF.